This TCR beta chain was sequenced for a study of blood T cell repertoires in COVID-19. Study in general: Spain, Italy and the United States supplied samples that represented acute and convalescent COVID-19. PBMCs, B-cell-depleted T cells, or T cells provided the cDNA or gDNA that made up the material.

Authors' processing steps: The assay estimated nucleated cells by amplifying reference gene primers. The method was immunoSEQ multiplex PCR; TCRdb's version includes in-frame clones alone and lacks a portion of them. D and trimming come from the DNA, and the V and J calls and clone size come from that table. This table holds about 230,000 clones, about 83% found once. Patients at the Seattle site were enrolled during active infection and followed longitudinally. The sequenced sample consisted of peripheral blood. This TCR derives from a woman under 40 with COVID-19, enrolled during active disease.

The CDR3 loop reads CASSYTGQAGGYTF. The CDR3 DNA reads as TGTGCCAGCAGTTACACAGGACAGGCGGGGGGCTACACCTTC. V and J are TRBV6-5 and TRBJ1-2; 7 bases align to TRBD1. V trimming: 2 bases; J trimming: 8 bases; junction bases outside the gene matches: 8. This CDR3 has 14 residues. The germline CDR1 and CDR2 sequences are MNHEY and SVGAGI.